One and the same sample provided the 14 T cell receptor beta chains below, sequenced in a study of regulatory T cells in long-lasting Graves disease. Time point noted: newly diagnosed GD, antithyroid drugs for less than 3 months. RNA isolated from PBMCs was used to make the TCR library. With iRepertoire HTBI primers and Arm-PCR of CDR3 regions, TCR beta libraries were built. TCRdb itself ran the multiplex PCR reads through MiXCR, one entry per CDR3 protein. The repertoire holds some 250,000 distinct CDR3 sequences, 18% seen once, with 11% to 15% in the top ten. This sample also belongs to another study, concerning T cells in Graves' hyperthyroidism and ophthalmopathy.

The material sequenced was peripheral blood mononuclear cells (PBMCs), taken at new diagnosis, from a patient treated with antithyroid drugs. These receptor sequences come from a woman under 40 with Graves disease.

Many counts were recorded for this clonotype. The chain carries TRBV20-1 and TRBJ1-6; D may be TRBD1 (6 bases). Per the germline V gene, CDR1 is DFQATT and CDR2 is SNEGSKA (reference sequence). CDR3 length: 15 amino acids. V lost 2 bases and J lost 5, with 13 bases in between. The CDR3 is CSARTRQDDNSPLHF. In DNA, the CDR3 is TGCAGTGCTAGAACTAGACAGGATGATAATTCACCCCTCCACTTT.

This clonotype was seen at least ten times. V is TRBV12-5 and J is TRBJ1-4, with a possible D match to TRBD1 (5 bases). V was shortened by 5 bases and J by 2 bases, with 18 bases between the two germline ends. In germline, CDR1 is LGHNT, CDR2 FRNRAP. The CDR3 is 17 amino acids. CDR3 in amino acids: CASGDLPGWGTNEKLFF. CDR3 in DNA: TGTGCTAGTGGTGACCTACCAGGGTGGGGTACTAATGAAAAACTGTTTTTT.

The table lists this clonotype with a few counts. V usage is TRBV4-2 and J usage is TRBJ2-1, with TRBD2 matching over 14 bases. Germline trimming cut 0 bases from V and 5 bases from J; bases unmatched to any gene: 3. The CDR3 consists of 17 residues. Germline V gene sequence: CDR1 LGHNA, CDR2 YNFKEQ. The CDR3 sequence: CASSQDPGLAGDNEQFF. CDR3 in DNA: TGTGCCAGCAGCCAAGATCCGGGACTAGCGGGAGACAATGAGCAGTTCTTC.

V is TRBV27 and J is TRBJ1-5; TRBD1 is a possible D gene (6 bases). In germline, CDR1 is MNHEY, CDR2 SMNVEV (reference sequence). Trimming pared 1 base from V and 2 bases from J, leaving 15 bases between. The CDR3 is 17 amino acids. CDR3 in amino acids: CASSLWGRGGGNQPQHF. As DNA, the CDR3 is TGTGCCAGCAGTTTATGGGGGCGCGGGGGGGGCAATCAGCCCCAGCATTTT.

This clonotype was picked up many times. The J gene is TRBJ1-3, the V gene TRBV3-1, with D maybe TRBD1 (5 bases). With 6 bases removed from V and 0 bases from J, the gap between germline ends came to 12 bases. CDR3 length: 15 amino acids. Germline lookup yields CDR1 LGHDT and CDR2 YNNKEL (reference sequence). The CDR3 sequence: CASRRGGGSGNTIYF. The CDR3 DNA reads as TGTGCCAGCAGACGGGGCGGGGGCTCTGGAAACACCATATATTTT.

This clonotype was seen at least ten times. V is TRBV19 and J is TRBJ1-1; D gene unclear. Germline V gives CDR1 LNHDA, CDR2 SQIVND (reference sequence). The CDR3 spans 14 residues. Trimming stripped 3 bases from V and 6 bases from J, with 14 bases between. The CDR3 sequence is CASSMVPGRAEAFF. DNA of the CDR3: TGTGCCAGTAGTATGGTTCCGGGAAGAGCTGAAGCTTTCTTT.

Many counts were recorded for this clonotype. The chain uses TRBV24-1 and TRBJ1-1; D is ambiguous. Germline CDR1 KGHDR, CDR2 SFDVKD. CDR3 size: 13 residues. Trimming took off 2 bases at V and 3 bases at J, with 6 bases between the two ends. The CDR3 reads CATSDWAHTEAFF. The CDR3 region has the DNA TGTGCCACCAGTGATTGGGCCCACACTGAAGCTTTCTTT.

Many counts were recorded for this clonotype. The chain carries TRBV20-1 and TRBJ1-5, with a possible D match to TRBD1 (5 bases). This CDR3 spans 14 amino acids. CDR1 is DFQATT, CDR2 SNEGSKA, per germline (reference sequence). Trimming stripped 1 base from V and 3 bases from J, with 10 bases between. CDR3 loop: CSARGTMINQPQHF. CDR3 nucleotide sequence: TGCAGTGCTAGAGGGACAATGATCAATCAGCCCCAGCATTTT.

This clonotype was found a few times. CDR3 loop: CASSPTGLFSGNTIYF. CDR3 nucleotides: TGTGCCAGTAGCCCGACAGGGCTCTTCTCTGGAAACACCATATATTTT. V is TRBV19 and J is TRBJ1-3; the match to TRBD1 covers 7 bases. The V segment lost 6 bases and the J segment 0 bases; nucleotides outside the gene matches: 8. The CDR3 has 16 residues. Germline loops: CDR1 LNHDA, CDR2 SQIVND (reference sequence).

This clonotype has ten or more counts. Here the CDR3 reads CASSLSGNQPQHF. The CDR3 nucleotides read TGTGCCAGCAGCTTGTCAGGTAATCAGCCCCAGCATTTT. V and J are TRBV11-2 and TRBJ1-5, with D uncertain. This CDR3 spans 13 amino acids. Germline CDR1 SGHAT, CDR2 FQNNGV. V shed 3 bases and J shed 4 bases, with 7 bases lying between them.

This chain joins TRBV7-8 and TRBJ1-6, with D possibly being TRBD1 (5 bases). Per the germline V gene, CDR1 is SGHVS and CDR2 is FQNEAQ. Trimming removed 6 bases from V and 7 bases from J, with 16 bases in between. This CDR3 is 15 amino acids long. The CDR3 bases are TGTGCCAGCAGGGAAGCGGGGCTAATCAATTCACCCCTCCACTTT. It translates to CASREAGLINSPLHF.

This clonotype occurred many times. The V and J genes are TRBV20-1 and TRBJ1-4; a weak D match, TRBD1 (5 bases). Per the germline V gene, CDR1 is DFQATT and CDR2 is SNEGSKA (reference sequence). The V and J ends lost 4 bases and 7 bases respectively, with 19 bases between them. This CDR3 is built from 15 residues. CDR3 sequence reads: CSANERGDPVEKLFF. In DNA, the CDR3 is TGCAGTGCTAACGAGCGAGGGGACCCTGTTGAAAAACTGTTTTTT.

This clonotype was recorded many times. The chain has TRBV9 and TRBJ1-2; 7 positions agree with TRBD1. Germline-derived CDR1 and CDR2 are SGDLS and YYNGEE. The CDR3 is 15 residues long. With V trimmed by 0 bases and J by 4 bases, 6 bases remained unmatched. CDR3 sequence (DNA): TGTGCCAGCAGCGTAGCCACAGGGGAAGGCTATGGCTACACCTTC. It codes for CASSVATGEGYGYTF.

This clonotype has only a few counts. V is TRBV5-1 and J is TRBJ2-7, with D unclear. The CDR3 has 15 residues. Looked up from germline, CDR1 is SGHRS and CDR2 is YFSETQ. Between the trimmed V and J ends, which lost 2 bases and 3 bases, there was a span of 15 bases. The CDR3 DNA is TGCGCCAGCAGCTTAGCCGGGCTTCCTAACTACGAGCAGTACTTC. Residues: CASSLAGLPNYEQYF.